This T cell receptor beta chain was documented in a study of CD8 T cells in ankylosing spondylitis. TCRdb recomputed calls from the 5' RACE reads with MiXCR, one row per CDR3 protein. The table records under 250,000 distinct CDR3 sequences, roughly 10% of them present only once. V gave up 3 bases and J gave up 2 bases, with 14 bases separating them. In germline, CDR1 is DFQATT, CDR2 SNEGSKA (reference sequence). The CDR3 sequence is 14 residues long. The rearrangement uses TRBV20-1 and TRBJ2-7; a weak D match, TRBD1 (6 bases). This receptor was identified in a male donor with ankylosing spondylitis or in good health (not recorded which). Material for sequencing was blood, either unsorted or a sorted T cell fraction (not recorded which). CDR3 nucleotides: TGCAGTGCTAGGTCTCGGACAGCCGCCTACGAGCAGTACTTC. Its translation: CSARSRTAAYEQYF.